A selection of T cell receptor beta chains follows, all from one sample in a study of a mutant IDH1 vaccine in newly diagnosed glioma. Only in-frame clones appear in the TCRdb table, and some are missing; sequencing was by immunoSEQ multiplex PCR. This table holds tens of thousands of clones, over 70% found once. No antigens are known for them. Here the sequenced sample was PBMCs, taken from a glioma patient whose treatment included an IDH1 peptide vaccine. All receptors come from a man over 45 with glioma. Each CDR3 is given with its conserved first and last residue. The D gene is left open where the match is weak. Clone sizes are given selectively: once, few, many, or a class where the clone is expanded.

D	V	size	J	DNA	CDR3
NA	TRBV19	few	TRBJ2-7	TGTGCCAGTAGTATCGGGACCGTTGGCTCCTACGAGCAGTACTTC	CASSIGTVGSYEQYF
NA	TRBV5-1	NA	TRBJ1-1	TGCGCCAGCAGCACCGAGACAAGGGAAGCTTTCTTT	CASSTETREAFF
TRBD1	TRBV25-1	few	TRBJ2-5	TGTGCCAGCAGTGATCGGGGGACAGGGATGAGAGAGACCCAGTACTTC	CASSDRGTGMRETQYF
TRBD2	TRBV27	NA	TRBJ2-7	TGTGCCAGCAGTCCCTCCCATCGGGGGGGTTTGTACGAGCAGTACTTC	CASSPSHRGGLYEQYF
NA	TRBV19	medium-sized	TRBJ1-1	TGTGCCAGTAGTGGAGTTTTTGACACTGAAGCTTTCTTT	CASSGVFDTEAFF
NA	TRBV25-1	NA	TRBJ1-1	TGTGCCAGCCGTAACCCGGGGGCGACTGAAGCTTTCTTT	CASRNPGATEAFF
TRBD1	TRBV7-9	NA	TRBJ1-2	TGTGCCAGCAGCTCATTGACAGGGGAGGCCAACTATGGCTACACCTTC	CASSSLTGEANYGYTF
NA	TRBV6-5	once	TRBJ1-1	TGTGCCAGCAGCAACCTGGGGGGGACCACTGAAGCTTTCTTT	CASSNLGGTTEAFF
NA	TRBV4-3	NA	TRBJ2-5	TGCGCCAGCAGCCTGGGGGCGTGGGAGACCCAGTACTTC	CASSLGAWETQYF
NA	TRBV19	NA	TRBJ2-5	TGTGCCAGTAGGATCGAAGAGACCCAGTACTTC	CASRIEETQYF
TRBD1	TRBV4-1	NA	TRBJ2-7	TGCGCCAGCAGAAGAACAGGGGGCTTGGACGAGCAGTACTTC	CASRRTGGLDEQYF
TRBD2	TRBV13	NA	TRBJ2-7	TGTGCCAGCAGCCTCGGGACTAGCGGTTACGAGCAGTACTTC	CASSLGTSGYEQYF
TRBD1	TRBV30	NA	TRBJ1-5	TGTGCCTGGGCCATTACAGGGGTTCAGCCCCAGCATTTT	CAWAITGVQPQHF
NA	TRBV7-2	NA	TRBJ1-5	TGTGCCAGCAGCTTGCAGGGAGGGTCCCATCAGCCCCAGCATTTT	CASSLQGGSHQPQHF
NA	TRBV28	NA	TRBJ1-4	TGTGCCAGCAGACCCCGCCGAGCAACTAATGAAAAACTGTTTTTT	CASRPRRATNEKLFF
TRBD1	TRBV5-4	NA	TRBJ2-1	TGTGCCAGCGGGACGACAGGGAGCTCCTACAATGAGCAGTTCTTC	CASGTTGSSYNEQFF
NA	TRBV2	NA	TRBJ2-6	TGTGCCAGCAGTTACCCGAGGAACTCTGGGGCCAACGTCCTGACTTTC	CASSYPRNSGANVLTF
TRBD2	TRBV28	few	TRBJ2-7	TGTGCCAGCAGGGGACTAGCGGGAGCCCCTACCTACGAGCAGTACTTC	CASRGLAGAPTYEQYF
TRBD2	TRBV5-4	NA	TRBJ2-1	TGTGCCAGCAGCCCTATACTAGCGGGGGGGCGAGGTGAGCAGTTCTTC	CASSPILAGGRGEQFF
NA	TRBV18	few	TRBJ1-1	TGTGCCAGCTCAACGGACAGCCTAGAAGCTTTCTTT	CASSTDSLEAFF
NA	TRBV7-2	NA	TRBJ1-1	TGTGCCAGCAGCCTAGACGCTCCCCCCGAAGCTTTCTTT	CASSLDAPPEAFF
TRBD2	TRBV6-1	NA	TRBJ2-7	TGTGCCAGCAGTCAGCGGGAGCTCTTCTACGAGCAGTACTTC	CASSQRELFYEQYF
TRBD2	TRBV4-1	NA	TRBJ2-2	TGCGCCCCCAATTGGACTAGTAGAACCGGGGAGCTGTTTTTT	CAPNWTSRTGELFF
NA	TRBV11-3	NA	TRBJ2-3	TGTGCCAGCAAACCCGGGACACTAAGCACAGATACGCAGTATTTT	CASKPGTLSTDTQYF
NA	TRBV7-2	NA	TRBJ1-6	TGTGCCAGCAGCTCCCAGGAGAGTTCACCCCTCCACTTT	CASSSQESSPLHF
NA	TRBV2	NA	TRBJ2-7	TGTGCCAGCAGTGACCACAGATACGAGCAGTACTTC	CASSDHRYEQYF
NA	TRBV2	NA	TRBJ2-3	TGTGCCAGCAGTGACAGTAACACAGATACGCAGTATTTT	CASSDSNTDTQYF
NA	TRBV28	NA	TRBJ2-7	TGTGCCACCCATTCTAGGGTGCCCTACGAGCAGTACTTC	CATHSRVPYEQYF